These 25 T cell receptor beta chains share one sample of origin, sequenced in a study of metastatic and nonmetastatic thyroid tumors. MiXCR was used by TCRdb to re-call the PCR reads. This table has 30,000 to 40,000 clones, roughly 20% appearing once. All patients were untreated before thyroid surgery. The sequencing input was tumor tissue. The receptors stem from a male donor with papillary thyroid cancer or a benign thyroid nodule (not recorded which). Some clones in this sample may be carry-over from other donors' samples.

The chain employs TRBV20-1 and TRBJ1-2; 9 bases fit TRBD1. After removal of 0 bases from V and 7 bases from J, the junction contained 9 bases not matched to a gene. The CDR3 runs 15 residues. CDR1 and CDR2 (germline): DFQATT, SNEGSKA (reference sequence). CDR3: CSARDRDRVAVGYTF. In nucleotides, the CDR3 is TGCAGTGCTAGAGACCGGGACAGGGTTGCTGTTGGCTACACCTTC.

By sample share, this clone is medium-sized. The chain recombines TRBV6-5 with TRBJ1-3; D is uncertain. CDR1 is MNHEY, CDR2 SVGAGI, per germline. The germline V and J ends were trimmed by 2 bases and 4 bases, with 0 bases remaining between them. There are 11 residues in the CDR3. The CDR3 is CASSYGNTIYF. The DNA of the CDR3 is TGTGCCAGCAGTTACGGAAACACCATATATTTT.

The chain is built from TRBV20-1 and TRBJ2-7, with a weak D call TRBD1 (5 bases). This CDR3 is 14 amino acids long. V lost 1 base to trimming and J lost 0 bases, with 10 bases between them. The germline gives CDR1 DFQATT, CDR2 SNEGSKA (reference sequence). CDR3 sequence: CSARGQMSSYEQYF. In DNA, the CDR3 is TGCAGTGCTAGAGGACAGATGAGCTCCTACGAGCAGTACTTC.

Of note for this clone: A much larger clone lies one base from this, so it may be a read error. The chain joins TRBV6-2 or TRBV6-3 to TRBJ2-2; D could derive from TRBD1 or TRBD2 (6 bases each). Germline V gene sequence: CDR1 MNHEY, CDR2 SVGEGT. The CDR3 extends over 17 amino acids. The ends were cut back, 5 bases at V and 4 bases at J, with 20 bases in the middle. This chain's CDR3 is CASSPWRGTLRTGELFF. In DNA, the CDR3 is TGTGCCAGCAGTCCTTGGAGGGGGACGCTACGCACCGGGGAGCTGTTTTTT.

This clone was picked up many times. J is TRBJ1-2 and V is TRBV28; D ambiguous. CDR1 and CDR2 from the germline V gene are MDHEN and SYDVKM. The CDR3 length is 12 residues. With 10 bases removed from V and 7 bases from J, the gap between germline ends came to 16 bases. The CDR3 coding sequence is TGTGCCATCCTAGGTTCGGGCCGTGGCTACACCTTC. This gives the protein CAILGSGRGYTF.

A remark on this clone: A much larger clone lies a single base off, so this may be a read error. CDR3: CASSFGQGGIYTQYF. The CDR3 DNA follows: TGTGCCAGCAGCTTCGGACAGGGAGGTATATATACGCAGTATTTT. The J gene is TRBJ2-5, the V gene TRBV13, with 8 bases identical to TRBD1. Matching the DNA end better, TRBJ2-3 makes the J call doubtful. CDR3 length: 15 residues. Per the germline V gene, CDR1 is PRHDT and CDR2 is FYEKMQ (reference sequence).

This rearrangement joins TRBV6-4 to TRBJ2-7, with D perhaps TRBD1 (5 bases). In germline, CDR1 is MRHNA, CDR2 SNTAGT. V was cut by 5 bases and J by 2 bases, with 13 bases left in between. The CDR3 spans 14 residues. The chain's CDR3 is CASSLRVRAYEQYF. CDR3 DNA sequence: TGTGCCAGCAGTCTCAGGGTTCGTGCCTACGAGCAGTACTTC.

This clone has at least ten counts. The gene calls are TRBV2 and TRBJ2-1, with a weak D call TRBD1 (6 bases). Germline CDR1 reads SNHLY; CDR2 reads FYNNEI. V lost 6 bases and J lost 6, with 12 bases in between. The CDR3 runs to 13 residues. The DNA of the CDR3 is TGTGCCAGCAGGCAAGACAGGCCCAATGAGCAGTTCTTC. This gives the protein CASRQDRPNEQFF.

This clone was recorded many times. The chain recombines TRBV4-1 with TRBJ2-1; D remains unclear. Germline CDR1 and CDR2: MGHRA and YSYEKL. This CDR3 is 12 amino acids long. Trimming removed 0 bases from V and 7 bases from J, with 4 bases in between. The chain's CDR3 is CASSQDINEQFF. The CDR3 coding sequence is TGCGCCAGCAGCCAAGATATTAATGAGCAGTTCTTC.

The sample holds a few counts of this clone. V gene TRBV28 combines with J gene TRBJ1-2, with 7 bases aligning to TRBD1. Germline V gene sequence: CDR1 MDHEN, CDR2 SYDVKM. This CDR3 comprises 13 residues. V lost 5 bases to trimming and J lost 4 bases; unmatched junction nucleotides: 4. As DNA, the CDR3 is TGTGCCAGCAGTACCGGGACAGTCTATGGCTACACCTTC. The encoded protein is CASSTGTVYGYTF.

The chain employs TRBV30 and TRBJ1-5; 8 bases map to TRBD1. The V and J ends lost 0 bases and 4 bases, in that order; junction bases with no gene match: 5. There are 15 residues in the CDR3. From germline, CDR1 is GTSNPN and CDR2 SVGIG (reference sequence). The CDR3 is CAWSVSGGWNQPQHF. The CDR3, as DNA: TGTGCCTGGAGTGTGTCAGGGGGCTGGAATCAGCCCCAGCATTTT. The full variable domain, rest sourced from reference TRBV30 and TRBJ1-5, is SQTIHQWPATLVQPVGSPLSLECTVEGTSNPNLYWYRQAAGRGLQLLFYSVGIGQISSEVPQNLSASRPQDRQFILSSKKLLLSDSGFYLCAWSVSGGWNQPQHFGDGTRLSIL.

This clone has more than one count but fewer than ten. J is TRBJ2-2 and V is TRBV2, with D perhaps TRBD2 (6 bases). CDR3 length: 14 amino acids. V was clipped by 7 bases and J by 6 bases, with 15 bases between them. Germline CDR1 and CDR2: SNHLY and FYNNEI. This CDR3 is CASIWTIAPGELFF. The DNA for the CDR3 is TGTGCCAGCATCTGGACTATCGCCCCCGGGGAGCTGTTTTTT.

This clone was found many times. The chain couples TRBV6-5 to TRBJ1-1, with 10 nucleotides matching TRBD1. The V segment lost 0 bases and the J segment 0 bases; nucleotides outside the gene matches: 7. CDR1 MNHEY and CDR2 SVGAGI come from the germline V gene. The CDR3 length is 18 residues. The CDR3 spells CASSYSGGTGALNTEAFF. For the CDR3, the DNA is TGTGCCAGCAGTTACTCGGGTGGGACAGGGGCCTTGAACACTGAAGCTTTCTTT.

This clone was seen ten or more times. This rearrangement joins TRBV20-1 to TRBJ2-7; possible D gene TRBD1, 5 bases. V gave up 6 bases and J gave up 5 bases, with 11 bases separating them. The CDR3 contains 11 residues. The germline V gene encodes CDR1 DFQATT and CDR2 SNEGSKA (reference sequence). The CDR3 DNA sequence: TGCAGTGCCGCCATCAGGGACGAGCAGTACTTC. The encoded protein is CSAAIRDEQYF.

The table lists this clone with a few counts. V is TRBV6-9 and J is TRBJ2-5, with no clear D. CDR3 length: 13 amino acids. V lost 6 bases to trimming and J lost 5 bases, with 13 bases between them. Germline V gene sequence: CDR1 MNHGY, CDR2 SVAAGI. CDR3 nucleotides: TGTGCCAGCAGCTTAAGAAGGATGGAGACCCAGTACTTC. It encodes CASSLRRMETQYF.

Regarding this clone: At one end the junction does not follow the germline gene, possibly because of a read error. Different DNA sequences within this sample yield the same CDR3. V and J are TRBV20-1 and TRBJ2-5; D is perhaps TRBD2 (5 bases). The CDR3 covers 14 residues. The V gene's germline CDR1 is DFQATT and CDR2 SNEGSKA (reference sequence). The CDR3 region is CSAEEIREQETQYF. The CDR3 nucleotides are TGCAGTGCGGAAGAGATAAGGGAGCAAGAGACACAGTACTTC.

This clone was detected ten times or more. The genes are TRBV5-1 and TRBJ1-1; TRBD1 agrees at 8 bases. V gave up 1 base and J gave up 1 base; unmatched junction bases: 3. There are 15 residues in the CDR3. CDR1 and CDR2 from the germline V gene are SGHRS and YFSETQ. CDR3 in amino acids: CASSLRQGANTEAFF. CDR3 bases: TGCGCCAGCAGCTTGCGTCAGGGGGCGAACACTGAAGCTTTCTTT.

This clone was observed many times. The CDR3 sequence is CASSYGQGSTEAFF. In nucleotides, the CDR3 is TGTGCCAGCAGTTACGGACAGGGCAGCACTGAAGCTTTCTTT. The chain is built from TRBV6-5 and TRBJ1-1; 8 bases match TRBD1. The V and J ends lost 2 bases and 4 bases, in that order; junction bases with no gene match: 3. CDR3 length: 14 residues. The germline gives CDR1 MNHEY, CDR2 SVGAGI.

At least ten counts were recorded for this clone. This chain joins TRBV19 and TRBJ2-3; 13 bases are shared with TRBD2. The trim removed 3 bases at V and 3 bases at J, leaving 0 bases unmatched. The CDR3 has 15 residues. From germline, CDR1 is LNHDA and CDR2 SQIVND (reference sequence). The DNA for the CDR3 is TGTGCCAGTAGTATGACTAGCGGGAGGACAGATACGCAGTATTTT. This translates into CASSMTSGRTDTQYF.

The V call is TRBV27, the J call TRBJ2-7, with D hard to call. The V end lost 4 bases, the J end lost 5 bases, and 15 bases lay between the germline ends. Germline loops: CDR1 MNHEY, CDR2 SMNVEV (reference sequence). The CDR3 is 14 amino acids. CDR3 in amino acids: CASSSSDRLHEQYF. The CDR3 DNA is TGTGCCAGCAGTTCATCGGACCGATTGCACGAGCAGTACTTC.

The sample holds a few counts of this clone. The rearrangement uses TRBV7-2 and TRBJ2-7, with 11 bases lining up with TRBD2. The CDR3 consists of 18 residues. CDR1 and CDR2 from the germline V gene are SGHTA and FQGNSA. J gave up 0 bases and V 0 bases, and 7 bases lay outside the gene matches. The CDR3, as DNA: TGTGCCAGCAGCTTAGCGGCTAGCGGGGGGTGGAGCTCCTACGAGCAGTACTTC. Protein product: CASSLAASGGWSSYEQYF.

This clone is labeled as medium-sized. This sequence joins TRBV6-1 and TRBJ2-3, with 7 bases that match TRBD2. Germline CDR1 reads MNHNS; CDR2 reads SASEGT. This CDR3 region has 14 residues. V dropped 6 bases and J dropped 5; count of bases not matched to a gene: 8. The CDR3 DNA follows: TGTGCCAGCAGGCCGAGGAGCGGGGAAGATACGCAGTATTTT. This encodes CASRPRSGEDTQYF.

Only a few counts were recorded for this clone. A much larger clone sits a single nucleotide away, making a read error possible. This sequence joins TRBV29-1 and TRBJ2-5; D call uncertain. This CDR3 has 13 amino acids. The V gene's germline CDR1 is SQVTM and CDR2 ANQGSEA. CDR3 region: CRVEVIVGETQYF. CDR3 bases: TGCAGAGTCGAGGTTATTGTCGGCGAGACCCAGTACTTC.

V and J are TRBV24-1 and TRBJ2-2; unclear D gene. The germline V gene encodes CDR1 KGHDR and CDR2 SFDVKD. The CDR3 loop spans 16 amino acids. Deletions cut 3 bases from V and 0 bases from J, with 10 bases between. CDR3 loop: CATSDPTVTNTGELFF. Written as DNA, the CDR3 is TGTGCCACCAGTGATCCGACGGTGACGAACACCGGGGAGCTGTTTTTT.

This clone was observed many times. The V gene is TRBV10-2, the J gene TRBJ2-3, with unresolved D. The V end was cut by 7 bases, the J end by 2 bases, with 7 bases between. From germline, CDR1 is WSHSY and CDR2 SAAADI. This CDR3 contains 12 residues. CDR3 nucleotides: TGCGCCAGCATGGAGTACACAGATACGCAGTATTTT. Translated, it gives CASMEYTDTQYF.